These 4 T cell receptor beta chains were all obtained from the same sample, sequenced in a study of blood T cell repertoires in COVID-19. The repertoire was sequenced with immunoSEQ multiplex PCR; TCRdb's copy has only in-frame clones and lacks some. The sample has some 350,000 clones; around 89% are singletons. The specimen sequenced was peripheral blood. The receptor source for this set is a woman aged 25 to 39 with COVID-19, enrolled during active disease.

This sequence joins TRBV15 and TRBJ2-3; the D is unclear. The V end was cut by 3 bases, the J end by 5 bases, with 12 bases between. This CDR3 has 14 amino acids. Per the germline V gene, CDR1 is LNHNV and CDR2 is YYDKDF (reference sequence). CDR3 in DNA: TGTGCCACCAGCAGGCTCTTGGGCGAAGATACGCAGTATTTT. This sequence encodes CATSRLLGEDTQYF.

The rearrangement links TRBV24-1 to TRBJ2-7, with 9 bases lining up with TRBD1. The germline CDR1 and CDR2 sequences are KGHDR and SFDVKD. V shed 9 bases, J shed 3 bases, and the junction held 2 bases outside the gene matches. The CDR3 covers 12 residues. The CDR3 DNA reads as TGTGCCACCCAGGGACAGGGCTACGAGCAGTACTTC. This translates into CATQGQGYEQYF.

The gene calls are TRBV19 and TRBJ2-6; D unclear. The CDR3 has 15 residues. CDR1 and CDR2 (germline): LNHDA, SQIVND (reference sequence). V lost 4 bases and J lost 0, with 7 bases in between. Written as DNA, the CDR3 is TGTGCCAGTAGTACCAGTCCCTCTGGGGCCAACGTCCTGACTTTC. This sequence encodes CASSTSPSGANVLTF.

This chain links TRBV4-2 with TRBJ2-1; 11 bases fit TRBD2. The junction had 3 bases not matched to a gene; V was cut back by 0 bases and J by 2 bases. The CDR3 runs 17 residues. CDR1 is LGHNA and CDR2 is YNFKEQ in the germline V gene. This chain's CDR3 is CASSQEASGGPYNEQFF. CDR3 coding DNA: TGTGCCAGCAGCCAAGAGGCTAGCGGGGGGCCCTACAATGAGCAGTTCTTC.